One sample yielded the 18 T cell receptor beta chains listed below, sequenced in a study of blood T cells in healthy people across ages (dated by TCRdb to 2013 to 2016). The library was made by 5' RACE. TCRdb lists the instrument as Illumina HiSeq 2500. A second PCR of 7 to 11 cycles was run with a J-beta primer mix and a sample-barcoded 5' primer. TCRdb trimmed public reads at Q25 via fastp, called clones via MiXCR and kept in-frame beta chains. Identical CDR3 proteins give one entry, which carries the most common genes and DNA. A total of a few hundred thousand distinct CDR3 sequences appear in this sample, about 27% of them only once. The top ten constitute approximately 3.7% of the sample. The same data also contributed to another study, on T cells of mothers and their children.

Sequencing was performed on blood. All receptors derive from a boy aged 2 to 10 in good health.

This clonotype was seen more than once but under ten times. The rearrangement uses TRBV3-1 and TRBJ1-1, with TRBD1 matching over 8 bases. Germline CDR1 and CDR2: LGHDT and YNNKEL (reference sequence). The CDR3 consists of 15 residues. The ends lost 0 bases at V and 6 bases at J; junction bases unmatched: 6. The CDR3 is CASSQDLGQESEAFF. In DNA, the CDR3 is TGTGCCAGCAGCCAAGATTTGGGACAGGAATCTGAAGCTTTCTTT.

This rearrangement joins TRBV7-9 to TRBJ2-4; D gene uncertain. Germline V gene data show CDR1 as SEHNR and CDR2 as FQNEAQ (reference sequence). The CDR3 is made up of 14 amino acids. Trimming took off 1 base at V and 1 base at J, with 5 bases between the two ends. As DNA, the CDR3 is TGTGCCAGCAGCTTAGTCCCTGCCAAAAACATTCAGTACTTC. Protein product: CASSLVPAKNIQYF.

This clonotype was recorded a few times. This chain links TRBV30 with TRBJ2-5; 13 bases are a match to TRBD2. This CDR3 is 15 amino acids long. Germline CDR1 and CDR2: GTSNPN and SVGIG (reference sequence). Trimming removed 2 bases from V and 2 bases from J; junction bases left unmatched: 2. CDR3 region: CAWSSGLAGQETQYF. As DNA, the CDR3 is TGTGCCTGGAGTTCGGGACTAGCGGGGCAAGAGACCCAGTACTTC.

The CDR3 sequence: CSASMFEKLFF. DNA for the CDR3: TGCAGTGCTAGTATGTTTGAAAAACTGTTTTTT. The rearrangement joins TRBV20-1 to TRBJ1-4, with D unresolved. The germline CDR1 and CDR2 sequences are DFQATT and SNEGSKA (reference sequence). Trimming removed 3 bases at V and 7 bases at J, with 6 bases between. The CDR3 sequence is 11 residues long.

This clonotype was seen more than once but under ten times. The CDR3 region is CASSLWSAETQYF. CDR3 nucleotides: TGTGCCAGCAGCTTATGGTCAGCGGAGACCCAGTACTTC. The chain is built from TRBV7-6 and TRBJ2-5; no definite D call. The CDR3 runs 13 residues. Trimming left V 2 bases short and J 5 bases short, with 9 bases between. The V gene's germline CDR1 is SGHVS and CDR2 FNYEAQ.

A few counts support this clonotype. V gene TRBV24-1 combines with J gene TRBJ2-1; 8 nucleotides line up with TRBD2. The CDR3 extends over 14 amino acids. The junction had 7 bases not matched to a gene; V was cut back by 6 bases and J by 7 bases. Germline V CDR1 and CDR2: KGHDR, SFDVKD. CDR3 sequence reads: CATSTGTSLNEQFF. The CDR3 nucleotides are TGTGCCACCAGTACCGGGACTAGTCTGAATGAGCAGTTCTTC.

This clonotype was picked up many times. J is TRBJ2-3 and V is TRBV18; TRBD1 agrees at 8 bases. V lost 3 bases, J lost 4 bases, and 3 bases stayed unmatched. CDR1 and CDR2 from the germline V gene are KGHSH and LQKENI. The CDR3 is made up of 14 amino acids. CDR3: CASSPQDRADTQYF. The CDR3 DNA reads TGTGCCAGCTCACCGCAGGACAGGGCAGATACGCAGTATTTT.

The J gene is TRBJ2-4, the V gene TRBV7-2, with D possibly matching TRBD1 (5 bases). The germline V gene has CDR1 SGHTA and CDR2 FQGNSA. The CDR3 has 15 residues. V was shortened by 1 base and J by 2 bases, with 9 bases between the two germline ends. The CDR3 sequence: CASSLVPGTKNIQYF. The CDR3 DNA reads as TGTGCCAGCAGCTTAGTCCCAGGGACCAAAAACATTCAGTACTTC.

This clonotype has only a few counts. CDR3 sequence (DNA): TGTGCCAGCAGCGGAGGGACAGGGTTGCAGCCCCAGCATTTT. Amino acids: CASSGGTGLQPQHF. The chain uses TRBV9 and TRBJ1-5, with TRBD1 matching over 9 bases. The CDR3 sequence is 14 residues long. Germline-derived CDR1 and CDR2 are SGDLS and YYNGEE. V gave up 3 bases and J gave up 7 bases; unmatched junction bases: 5.

This clonotype was counted between two and nine times. The chain carries TRBV5-1 and TRBJ1-2, with TRBD1 matching over 8 bases. V was pared by 4 bases and J by 2 bases, with 10 bases of the junction left unmatched. The CDR3 runs 16 residues. Looked up from germline, CDR1 is SGHRS and CDR2 is YFSETQ. The CDR3 DNA follows: TGCGCCAGCAGCCGTAGTGTGTCAGGGGGCAACTATGGCTACACCTTC. It translates to CASSRSVSGGNYGYTF. The entire variable domain, with the rest obtained from reference TRBV5-1 and TRBJ1-2, is as follows: KAGVTQTPRYLIKTRGQQVTLSCSPISGHRSVSWYQQTPGQGLQFLFEYFSETQRNKGNFPGRFSGRQFSNSRSEMNVSTLELGDSALYLCASSRSVSGGNYGYTFGSGTRLTVV.

This chain links TRBV5-5 with TRBJ1-2, with D hard to call. V was shortened by 3 bases and J by 7 bases, with 19 bases between the two germline ends. Germline-derived CDR1 and CDR2 are SGHKS and YYEKEE (reference sequence). The length of the CDR3 is 15 residues. The CDR3 is CASSWLGKVDAGYTF. As DNA, the CDR3 is TGTGCCAGCAGCTGGTTGGGGAAAGTGGACGCTGGCTACACCTTC.

The chain employs TRBV9 and TRBJ2-5; no definite D call. V shed 0 bases and J shed 2 bases, with 8 bases lying between them. Germline V gene sequence: CDR1 SGDLS, CDR2 YYNGEE. This CDR3 region has 14 residues. The CDR3 sequence: CASSVDGLQETQYF. The CDR3 coding sequence is TGTGCCAGCAGCGTAGATGGGCTACAAGAGACCCAGTACTTC.

This clonotype was observed a handful of times. This chain uses TRBV7-9 with TRBJ1-3; 11 nucleotides match TRBD1. V gave up 5 bases and J gave up 4 bases; unmatched junction bases: 1. CDR3 length: 14 residues. Germline V gives CDR1 SEHNR, CDR2 FQNEAQ (reference sequence). Written as DNA, the CDR3 is TGTGCCAGCAGCGGGACAGGGGGAGGAAACACCATATATTTT. Translated, it gives CASSGTGGGNTIYF.

This clonotype was seen many times. This chain joins TRBV4-1 and TRBJ2-5, with 8 nucleotides matching TRBD1. The CDR3 loop spans 18 amino acids. Losses at the gene ends were 0 bases for V and 1 base for J; bases not matched to a gene: 10. In germline, CDR1 is MGHRA, CDR2 YSYEKL. CDR3 sequence (DNA): TGCGCCAGCAGCCAAGATCTTTTGGCAGGGGGCATCCAAGAGACCCAGTACTTC. Protein product: CASSQDLLAGGIQETQYF.

This clonotype was counted only a few times. The rearrangement uses TRBV19 and TRBJ2-7; D remains ambiguous. Germline CDR1 reads LNHDA; CDR2 reads SQIVND (reference sequence). Trimming took 3 bases from V and 6 from J, leaving 9 bases between them. This CDR3 region has 12 residues. This chain's CDR3 is CASSMRYSEQYF. DNA of the CDR3: TGTGCCAGTAGTATGAGGTATAGCGAGCAGTACTTC.

This CDR3 reads CASTPGDEQFF. The DNA of the CDR3 is TGCGCCAGCACCCCCGGGGATGAGCAGTTCTTC. V gene TRBV5-1 combines with J gene TRBJ2-1, with D possibly TRBD2 on 5 matching bases. Germline V gene data show CDR1 as SGHRS and CDR2 as YFSETQ. Deletions cut 6 bases from V and 8 bases from J, with 9 bases between. The CDR3 is 11 residues long.

Ten or more counts support this clonotype. J is TRBJ1-2 and V is TRBV2, with D unclear. V lost 4 bases to trimming and J lost 1 base, with 4 bases between them. Per the germline V gene, CDR1 is SNHLY and CDR2 is FYNNEI. The CDR3 covers 12 residues. The CDR3 protein is CASSANNYGYTF. The CDR3 nucleotides are TGTGCCAGCAGTGCAAATAACTATGGCTACACCTTC.

The J gene is TRBJ1-2, the V gene TRBV4-3; possibly TRBD1 for D (5 bases). Trimming cost V 2 bases and J 8 bases, with 18 bases left between them. Looked up from germline, CDR1 is LGHNA and CDR2 is YSLEER. The CDR3 covers 15 residues. CDR3 sequence (DNA): TGCGCCAGCAGCCAACCCGGGACTTCTCCCGGGGGCTACACCTTC. It is translated as CASSQPGTSPGGYTF.